The clone carrying this T cell receptor beta chain is a singleton in its sample. This specimen belongs to a study of blood T cell repertoires in COVID-19. Study details: Sites across the United States, Italy and Spain contributed samples from acute and convalescent COVID-19.

As handled by the study authors: Estimated nucleated cell counts came from reference gene primer amplification. Libraries were prepared by immunoSEQ multiplex PCR; TCRdb keeps only in-frame clonotypes and omits some of them. Clone size and the V and J calls come from that table; the DNA yielded D and trimming. The sample lists approximately 290,000 clones, over 75% seen once, with roughly 1.1% in the top ten. Participant age was about 18 to 100 years, and participants resided in approximately 24 US areas. Clinical history as reported by participants underpinned cohort assignment. The CDR3 extends over 16 amino acids. V was clipped by 4 bases and J by 1 base; unmatched bases: 5. The germline V gene encodes CDR1 SGHTS and CDR2 YDEGEE.

The sample consisted of PBMCs or T cells enriched from blood (not recorded which). This sequence joins TRBV5-8 and TRBJ1-4; 9 nucleotides agree with TRBD1. This TCR came from a woman younger than 45 who had recovered from COVID-19. The CDR3 DNA is TGTGCCAGCAGCATGGGACAGGGAGGAACTAATGAAAAACTGTTTTTT. This translates into CASSMGQGGTNEKLFF.